The 2 T cell receptor beta chains below all came from one sample that was sequenced in a study of blood T cell repertoires in COVID-19. The data were produced by immunoSEQ multiplex PCR, yet TCRdb's version contains in-frame clones alone and is incomplete. The sample holds around 120,000 clones; over 80% are singletons and the top ten take 1.9%. The sequenced sample consisted of peripheral blood. These receptors were collected from a man aged 65-85 years with acute or convalescent COVID-19.

The chain joins TRBV9 to TRBJ2-6; D is ambiguous. The ends were cut back, 0 bases at V and 7 bases at J, with 14 bases in the middle. The CDR3 consists of 16 residues. The germline V gene has CDR1 SGDLS and CDR2 YYNGEE. The CDR3 DNA reads as TGTGCCAGCAGCGTAGTGGCAGAACCTCGAGCCAACGTCCTGACTTTC. Amino acid sequence: CASSVVAEPRANVLTF. Based on the CDR3 plus reference TRBV9 and TRBJ2-6, the full variable domain is DSGVTQTPKHLITATGQRVTLRCSPRSGDLSVYWYQQSLDQGLQFLIQYYNGEERAKGNILERFSAQQFPDLHSELNLSSLELGDSALYFCASSVVAEPRANVLTFGAGSRLTVL.

V and J are TRBV5-4 and TRBJ1-2; 9 bases align to TRBD1. This CDR3 region has 13 residues. Germline assignment: CDR1 SGHNT and CDR2 YYREEE (reference sequence). With V trimmed by 4 bases and J by 8 bases, 6 bases remained unmatched. This CDR3 reads CASSQTGGGGYTF. DNA for the CDR3: TGTGCCAGCAGCCAAACAGGGGGCGGGGGCTACACCTTC.